This entry concerns a single TCR beta chain. The antigen is not known. The data stem from a study of T cell responses to AZD1222 COVID-19 vaccine. Study results and caveats: In the spike-specific TCR repertoire, nearly half reportedly target unmutated variant regions. Spike-specific TCR breadth and depth rose after two AZD1222 doses. Among vaccine-associated CD4 TCRs, coverage spanned spike, with dominance at 160-218 and 743-854.

Trimming cost V 1 base and J 1 base, with 10 bases left between them. Germline assignment: CDR1 MNHEY and CDR2 SVGAGI. This CDR3 is 15 amino acids long. Clones were read by immunoSEQ multiplex PCR, and TCRdb kept only the in-frame ones, dropping some. Altogether 65,000 to 85,000 clones are present, 70% to 90% being singletons, with the ten largest covering roughly a tenth. V and J are TRBV6-5 and TRBJ2-5; D is possibly TRBD1 or TRBD2 (5 bases each). The origin of this receptor is an adult who received the AZD1222 COVID-19 vaccine. The input for sequencing was peripheral blood, taken 28 days after the second AZD1222 dose. In nucleotides, the CDR3 is TGTGCCAGCAGTTACTACGTGGGGACCCAAGAGACCCAGTACTTC. This sequence encodes CASSYYVGTQETQYF.